The 31 T cell receptor beta chains presented below share a single source sample, sequenced in a study of blood T cells in healthy people across ages. Through a sample-barcoded 5' primer and a J-beta primer mix, a second PCR was run for about 6 to 12 cycles. One entry per CDR3 protein results from TCRdb running MiXCR on the 5' RACE reads. This table has 650,000 to 800,000 distinct CDR3 sequences, roughly half appearing once. The sequencing input was blood. The receptors shown here come from a woman of 80 years or more in good health.

The sample holds many counts of this clonotype. The chain combines TRBV29-1 with TRBJ2-3, with D possibly being TRBD1 (6 bases). Trimming took off 0 bases at V and 2 bases at J, with 12 bases between the two ends. Germline V gene sequence: CDR1 SQVTM, CDR2 ANQGSEA. This CDR3 spans 15 amino acids. The CDR3 sequence: CSVEDQGFLTDTQYF. The CDR3 nucleotides read TGCAGCGTTGAAGATCAGGGGTTTCTCACAGATACGCAGTATTTT.

This clonotype came up many times. The rearrangement uses TRBV9 and TRBJ2-1; a possible D gene is TRBD2 (5 bases). The V gene's germline CDR1 is SGDLS and CDR2 YYNGEE. V was pared by 4 bases and J by 6 bases, with 14 bases between. This CDR3 comprises 14 residues. The CDR3, as DNA: TGTGCCAGCAGCCGGGGAGCGGAAACCAATGAGCAGTTCTTC. Its protein product is CASSRGAETNEQFF. Full variable domain (missing parts from reference TRBV9 and TRBJ2-1): DSGVTQTPKHLITATGQRVTLRCSPRSGDLSVYWYQQSLDQGLQFLIQYYNGEERAKGNILERFSAQQFPDLHSELNLSSLELGDSALYFCASSRGAETNEQFFGPGTRLTVL.

This clonotype was counted many times. The chain uses TRBV6-1 and TRBJ2-7, with D unclear. The CDR3 loop spans 12 amino acids. Looked up from germline, CDR1 is MNHNS and CDR2 is SASEGT. Trimming left V 4 bases short and J 2 bases short, with 6 bases between. This CDR3 is CASSAATYEQYF. The CDR3 nucleotides are TGTGCCAGCAGTGCTGCGACCTACGAGCAGTACTTC.

This chain connects TRBV5-1 to TRBJ2-7, with 10 bases that match TRBD2. Germline loops: CDR1 SGHRS, CDR2 YFSETQ. The ends lost 8 bases at V and 10 bases at J; junction bases unmatched: 21. CDR3 size: 16 residues. The CDR3, as DNA: TGCGCCAGAAGCATCACGGGACTAGCGCTCCCGGGAGCCCAGTACTTC. Its protein is CARSITGLALPGAQYF. The variable domain in full, completed from reference TRBV5-1 and TRBJ2-7, reads KAGVTQTPRYLIKTRGQQVTLSCSPISGHRSVSWYQQTPGQGLQFLFEYFSETQRNKGNFPGRFSGRQFSNSRSEMNVSTLELGDSALYLCARSITGLALPGAQYFGPGTRLTVT.

The genes are TRBV7-3 and TRBJ2-7, with 7 bases identical to TRBD2. The CDR3 spans 14 residues. Germline V CDR1 and CDR2: SGHTA, FQGTGA. V lost 6 bases, J lost 7 bases, and 12 bases stayed unmatched. The CDR3 spells CASRFGGSHSEQYF. The CDR3 DNA reads TGTGCCAGCAGGTTTGGCGGGAGCCATAGTGAGCAGTACTTC.

At least ten counts were recorded for this clonotype. This sequence joins TRBV18 and TRBJ2-1; TRBD1 aligns across 9 bases. V dropped 3 bases and J dropped 3; count of bases not matched to a gene: 3. CDR3 length: 15 amino acids. The germline V gene has CDR1 KGHSH and CDR2 LQKENI. In nucleotides, the CDR3 is TGTGCCAGCTCACCGGACAGGGGCATCTACAATGAGCAGTTCTTC. Its translation is CASSPDRGIYNEQFF.

For this clonotype: This sequence may be a read error, since a much larger clone differs from it by one base. This chain links TRBV29-1 with TRBJ2-3, with TRBD1 matching over 7 bases. CDR1 and CDR2 (germline): SQVTM, ANQGSEA. The CDR3 runs to 14 residues. The CDR3 sequence is CGVLDTNRGDTQYF. As DNA, the CDR3 is TGCGGCGTCCTGGACACCAACAGGGGAGATACGCAGTATTTT.

Ten or more counts support this clonotype. V usage is TRBV5-1 and J usage is TRBJ2-1; TRBD2 might be the D (5 bases). V was clipped by 4 bases and J by 9 bases, with 14 bases between them. Germline CDR1 is SGHRS and CDR2 is YFSETQ. The CDR3 totals 13 residues. Here the CDR3 DNA reads TGCGCCAGCAGCACCGGTCCCGAGGGTGAGCAGTTCTTC. Protein: CASSTGPEGEQFF.

The chain links TRBV14 to TRBJ2-7; D possibly corresponds to TRBD1 (5 bases). This CDR3 has 15 residues. Per the germline V gene, CDR1 is SGHDN and CDR2 is FVKESK. With 1 base removed from V and 5 bases from J, the gap between germline ends came to 15 bases. The CDR3 protein is CASSQGGKGRDEQYF. As DNA, the CDR3 is TGTGCCAGCAGCCAAGGGGGCAAGGGGCGCGACGAGCAGTACTTC.

The gene calls are TRBV27 and TRBJ1-5; possible D gene TRBD1, 5 bases. CDR1 and CDR2 (germline): MNHEY, SMNVEV (reference sequence). This CDR3 has 16 amino acids. Trimming took off 4 bases at V and 0 bases at J, with 13 bases between the two ends. CDR3 nucleotide sequence: TGTGCCAGCAGTTCTCGGAAGGGGCATAGCAATCAGCCCCAGCATTTT. It specifies CASSSRKGHSNQPQHF.

This clonotype has a single count. The chain joins TRBV28 to TRBJ2-1, with D possibly TRBD1 on 6 matching bases. V was shortened by 5 bases and J by 4 bases, with 12 bases between the two germline ends. The germline V gene has CDR1 MDHEN and CDR2 SYDVKM. The CDR3 totals 14 residues. CDR3 protein: CASSHRVDYNEQFF. DNA for the CDR3: TGTGCCAGCAGTCACAGGGTTGATTACAATGAGCAGTTCTTC. Supplemented by reference TRBV28 and TRBJ2-1, the full variable domain reads DVKVTQSSRYLVKRTGEKVFLECVQDMDHENMFWYRQDPGLGLRLIYFSYDVKMKEKGDIPEGYSVSREKKERFSLILESASTNQTSMYLCASSHRVDYNEQFFGPGTRLTVL.

This clonotype came up a few times. This chain joins TRBV2 and TRBJ2-3, with 10 nucleotides matching TRBD1. Germline-derived CDR1 and CDR2 are SNHLY and FYNNEI. The V segment lost 5 bases and the J segment 4 bases; nucleotides outside the gene matches: 3. The CDR3 has 14 amino acids. For the CDR3, the DNA is TGTGCCAGCAGTCCCGGGACAGGGGCAGATACGCAGTATTTT. Translating it yields CASSPGTGADTQYF.

J is TRBJ2-1 and V is TRBV18, with D maybe TRBD2 (5 bases). Trimming left V 3 bases short and J 8 bases short, with 14 bases between. CDR3 size: 14 residues. Germline V lookup: CDR1 KGHSH, CDR2 LQKENI. Here the CDR3 DNA reads TGTGCCAGCTCACCCGAACTAGAATCCGATGAGCAGTTCTTC. Its protein product is CASSPELESDEQFF.

This clonotype turned up a few times. The J gene is TRBJ2-6, the V gene TRBV6-1; D possibly corresponds to TRBD2 (6 bases). Trimming left V 6 bases short and J 2 bases short, with 14 bases between. CDR3 size: 16 residues. The V gene's germline CDR1 is MNHNS and CDR2 SASEGT. The CDR3 sequence: CASSPPGLPGANVLTF. CDR3 nucleotide sequence: TGTGCCAGCAGCCCTCCGGGACTCCCTGGGGCCAACGTCCTGACTTTC.

The V call is TRBV2, the J call TRBJ1-3; no definite D call. The CDR3 contains 11 residues. V shed 6 bases and J shed 4 bases, with 4 bases lying between them. CDR1 is SNHLY, CDR2 FYNNEI, per germline. CDR3 protein: CASRTGNTIYF. The CDR3 DNA is TGTGCCAGCAGGACGGGAAACACCATATATTTT.

Of note for this clonotype: It may be a read error: a sequence one base away is much more abundant. The gene calls are TRBV2 and TRBJ2-1; weak D call: TRBD1 (5 bases). CDR1 and CDR2 (germline): SNHLY, FYNNEI. V was trimmed by 3 bases and J by 10 bases, leaving 28 bases between them. This CDR3 is 18 amino acids long. For the CDR3, the DNA is TGTGCCAGCAGTGACCGCCCCGGAACAGTGAAAAGGGGCTACGAGCAGTTCTTC. This gives the protein CASSDRPGTVKRGYEQFF. The full variable domain, in which reference TRBV2 and TRBJ2-1 provide the parts outside the CDR3, is EPEVTQTPSHQVTQMGQEVILRCVPISNHLYFYWYRQILGQKVEFLVSFYNNEISEKSEIFDDQFSVERPDGSNFTLKIRSTKLEDSAMYFCASSDRPGTVKRGYEQFFGPGTRLTVL.

The V gene is TRBV5-4, the J gene TRBJ2-5; TRBD1 might be the D (5 bases). The J call may be mistaken, given a closer DNA end match to TRBJ2-7. This CDR3 spans 15 amino acids. Germline V gene data show CDR1 as SGHNT and CDR2 as YYREEE (reference sequence). CDR3 sequence: CASSLTQGEGYEQYF. DNA for the CDR3: TGTGCCAGCAGCTTAACTCAGGGTGAAGGCTACGAGCAGTACTTC.

CDR3 nucleotides: TGTGCCACCAGTGATGGAGTTTCTGGCACAGATACGCAGTATTTT. As protein: CATSDGVSGTDTQYF. V is TRBV24-1 and J is TRBJ2-3; D uncertain. The CDR3 sequence is 15 residues long. Germline V gives CDR1 KGHDR, CDR2 SFDVKD. Trimming stripped 3 bases from V and 1 base from J, with 10 bases between.

This clonotype was seen more than once but under ten times. DNA for the CDR3: TGTGCCAGCAGTTTGGCAGGGACGATCGGCTACACCTTC. Translated, it gives CASSLAGTIGYTF. The chain has TRBV12-3 or TRBV12-4 and TRBJ1-2; possible D gene TRBD1, 5 bases. Trimming stripped 3 bases from V and 8 bases from J, with 13 bases between. This CDR3 has 13 residues.

The chain uses TRBV20-1 and TRBJ1-6, with D unresolved. V gave up 4 bases and J gave up 10 bases, with 8 bases separating them. The V gene's germline CDR1 is DFQATT and CDR2 SNEGSKA (reference sequence). The CDR3 is 11 amino acids. The CDR3 here is CSAIDDSPLHF. The CDR3, as DNA: TGCAGTGCTATAGACGACTCACCCCTCCACTTT.

The chain carries TRBV10-3 and TRBJ1-2, with 9 bases lining up with TRBD1. J gave up 7 bases and V 4 bases, and 4 bases lay outside the gene matches. Germline V gives CDR1 ENHRY, CDR2 SYGVKD. This CDR3 is built from 13 residues. CDR3 amino acids: CAISGQGESGYTF. DNA of the CDR3: TGTGCCATCAGTGGACAGGGGGAGAGTGGCTACACCTTC.

This clonotype was picked up many times. The J gene is TRBJ2-1, the V gene TRBV9; 8 nucleotides match TRBD2. After removal of 3 bases from V and 7 bases from J, the junction contained 18 bases not matched to a gene. This CDR3 comprises 18 residues. Germline CDR1 and CDR2: SGDLS and YYNGEE. The DNA for the CDR3 is TGTGCCAGCAGCGGGGCGGGGGGCGTTCTTAGCCGTCAGAATGAGCAGTTCTTC. This codes for CASSGAGGVLSRQNEQFF.

On this clonotype: Since a much larger clone is just one base distant, this may be a read error. J is TRBJ1-2 and V is TRBV20-1; D is ambiguous. There are 10 residues in the CDR3. Germline lookup yields CDR1 DFQATT and CDR2 SNEGSKA (reference sequence). This CDR3 reads CSATNYGHTF. The CDR3 DNA follows: TGCAGTGCTACCAACTATGGCCACACCTTC.

The chain uses TRBV7-9 and TRBJ1-4; no clear D. V shed 3 bases and J shed 5 bases, with 16 bases lying between them. The CDR3 is 16 amino acids. Germline CDR1 and CDR2: SEHNR and FQNEAQ (reference sequence). The CDR3 here is CASSLYGIEANEKLFF. The CDR3 DNA sequence: TGTGCCAGCAGCTTGTATGGGATTGAGGCAAATGAAAAACTGTTTTTT. The entire variable domain, with the rest obtained from reference TRBV7-9 and TRBJ1-4, is as follows: DTGVSQNPRHKITKRGQNVTFRCDPISEHNRLYWYRQTLGQGPEFLTYFQNEAQLEKSRLLSDRFSAERPKGSFSTLEIQRTEQGDSAMYLCASSLYGIEANEKLFFGSGTQLSVL.

The V and J genes are TRBV5-1 and TRBJ2-2; TRBD1 agrees at 9 bases. Germline V gene sequence: CDR1 SGHRS, CDR2 YFSETQ. Trimming took 5 bases from V and 3 from J; bases not matched to a gene: 5. This CDR3 has 15 residues. CDR3 region: CASRERQGDTGELFF. The DNA for the CDR3 is TGCGCCAGCAGAGAACGACAGGGGGACACCGGGGAGCTGTTTTTT.

This clonotype has more than one count but fewer than ten. The chain employs TRBV20-1 and TRBJ2-5; tentative D call: TRBD2 (6 bases). Trimming left V 2 bases short and J 1 base short, with 14 bases between. The CDR3 totals 15 residues. In germline, CDR1 is DFQATT, CDR2 SNEGSKA (reference sequence). The DNA for the CDR3 is TGCAGTGCTAGATCCGGGAGCGCCCTCCAAGAGACCCAGTACTTC. It yields the protein CSARSGSALQETQYF.

The rearrangement joins TRBV6-2 or TRBV6-3 to TRBJ1-2, with D possibly being TRBD1 (5 bases). This CDR3 is built from 15 residues. CDR1 and CDR2 (germline): MNHEY, SVGEGT. Trimming removed 3 bases at V and 4 bases at J, with 15 bases between. CDR3: CASSYGSKDIYGYTF. The DNA for the CDR3 is TGTGCCAGCAGTTATGGTTCCAAGGACATCTATGGCTACACCTTC.

This clonotype was recorded many times. The chain recombines TRBV9 with TRBJ2-1; 15 bases agree with TRBD2. Germline-derived CDR1 and CDR2 are SGDLS and YYNGEE. CDR3 size: 19 residues. Germline trimming cut 3 bases from V and 2 bases from J; bases unmatched to any gene: 9. The CDR3 is CASSASLGLAGGPYNEQFF. CDR3 bases: TGTGCCAGCAGCGCAAGCCTAGGACTAGCGGGGGGGCCCTACAATGAGCAGTTCTTC. Together with reference TRBV9 and TRBJ2-1, the CDR3 gives the full variable domain: DSGVTQTPKHLITATGQRVTLRCSPRSGDLSVYWYQQSLDQGLQFLIQYYNGEERAKGNILERFSAQQFPDLHSELNLSSLELGDSALYFCASSASLGLAGGPYNEQFFGPGTRLTVL.

In this sample, this clonotype turned up a few times. The V call is TRBV3-1, the J call TRBJ2-7, with a possible D match to TRBD2 (6 bases). The length of the CDR3 is 12 residues. V lost 4 bases and J 8 bases, leaving 12 bases between the germline ends. The germline V gene has CDR1 LGHDT and CDR2 YNNKEL (reference sequence). The CDR3 nucleotides are TGTGCCAGCAGCCTACCGGGACTTAAGCAGTACTTC. It encodes CASSLPGLKQYF.

This clonotype showed up many times. As DNA, the CDR3 is TGTGCCAGCAGCCCAGTACCCCTAGTCACGCAGTATTTT. It specifies CASSPVPLVTQYF. This sequence joins TRBV7-3 and TRBJ2-3; D ambiguous. The CDR3 runs to 13 residues. V was trimmed by 5 bases and J by 9 bases, leaving 15 bases between them. Germline V gene lookup returns CDR1 SGHTA and CDR2 FQGTGA.

This clonotype has a handful of counts. This chain connects TRBV6-5 to TRBJ2-5, with 11 bases that match TRBD2. CDR3 length equals 16 residues. CDR1 MNHEY and CDR2 SVGAGI come from the germline V gene. V lost 6 bases to trimming and J lost 6 bases; unmatched junction nucleotides: 12. This CDR3 is CASRDTSGSIGKTQYF. The CDR3 DNA is TGTGCCAGCAGGGATACTAGCGGGAGTATCGGGAAGACCCAGTACTTC.